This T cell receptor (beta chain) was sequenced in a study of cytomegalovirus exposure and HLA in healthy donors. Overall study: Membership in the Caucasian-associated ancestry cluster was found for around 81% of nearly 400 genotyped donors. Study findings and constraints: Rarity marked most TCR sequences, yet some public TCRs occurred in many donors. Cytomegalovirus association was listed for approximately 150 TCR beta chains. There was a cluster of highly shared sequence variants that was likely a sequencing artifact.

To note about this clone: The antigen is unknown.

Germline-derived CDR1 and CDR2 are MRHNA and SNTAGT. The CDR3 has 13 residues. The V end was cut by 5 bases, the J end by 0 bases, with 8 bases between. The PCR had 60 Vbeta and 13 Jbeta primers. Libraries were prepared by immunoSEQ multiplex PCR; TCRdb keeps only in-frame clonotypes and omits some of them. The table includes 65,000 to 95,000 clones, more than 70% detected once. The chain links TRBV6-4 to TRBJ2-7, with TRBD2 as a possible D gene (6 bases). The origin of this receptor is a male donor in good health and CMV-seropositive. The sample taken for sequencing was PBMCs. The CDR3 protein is CASSRGSSYEQYF. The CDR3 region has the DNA TGTGCCAGCAGTCGGGGGAGCTCCTACGAGCAGTACTTC.